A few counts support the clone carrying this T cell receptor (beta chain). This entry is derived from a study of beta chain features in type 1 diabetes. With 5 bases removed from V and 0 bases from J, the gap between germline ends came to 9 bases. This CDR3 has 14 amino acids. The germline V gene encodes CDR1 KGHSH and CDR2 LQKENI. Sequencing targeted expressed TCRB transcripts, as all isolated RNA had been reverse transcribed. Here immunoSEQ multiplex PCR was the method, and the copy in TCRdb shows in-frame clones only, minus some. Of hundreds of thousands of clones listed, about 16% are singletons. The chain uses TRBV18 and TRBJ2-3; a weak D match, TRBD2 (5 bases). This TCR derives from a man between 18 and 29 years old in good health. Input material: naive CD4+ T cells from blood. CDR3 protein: CASSEGASTDTQYF. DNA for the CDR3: TGTGCCAGCTCAGAGGGAGCTAGCACAGATACGCAGTATTTT.